The entry that follows covers one T cell receptor (beta chain) sequence. What it recognizes is unknown. The CDR3 spans 13 residues. Trimming pared 6 bases from V and 6 bases from J, leaving 14 bases between. The germline V gene encodes CDR1 MNHEY and CDR2 SVGEGT. The data stem from a study of T cell responses to AZD1222 COVID-19 vaccine. Repertoires were generated with immunoSEQ multiplex PCR, while TCRdb's copy carries only in-frame clones and drops some. The table lists 200,000 to 250,000 clones, approximately 94% of them singletons, with over 1.5% in the top ten. Study-wide results and caveats: As reported, nearly half of all spike-specific TCRs target variant regions that are unmutated.

This clonotype was sampled from an adult who received the MenACWY meningococcal vaccine as a control. The sequenced sample was peripheral blood, obtained 28 days after the second dose of the MenACWY control vaccine. This chain uses TRBV6-2 or TRBV6-3 with TRBJ1-1; D not resolved. CDR3 DNA sequence: TGTGCCAGCAGCTCCGTGGTTTTGGCTGAAGCTTTCTTT. Protein: CASSSVVLAEAFF.